The present T cell receptor beta chain was sequenced within a study of T-cell reconstitution after alpha-beta-depleted transplantation in children. Researchers prepared the TCRbeta library using unique molecular identifiers, the study reports. TCRdb recomputed calls from the PCR reads with MiXCR, one row per CDR3 protein. There are 450,000 to 600,000 distinct CDR3 sequences in the sample; 13% occur only once, and approximately 2.1% lies in the top ten. This CDR3 comprises 14 residues. Trimming shortened V by 2 bases and J by 2 bases, and 9 bases separated the two germline ends. The germline CDR1 and CDR2 sequences are SGHTA and FQGTGA. This clonotype showed up just a few times.

The V call is TRBV7-3, the J call TRBJ2-5; a possible D gene is TRBD2 (5 bases). Material: PBMCs, mostly from graft donor cells, obtained 360 days after TCRalphabeta/CD19-depleted stem cell transplant. The sequence was collected from a male patient between 5 and 17 years old who had a stem cell transplant for acute myeloid leukemia, so the T cells may come from the graft donor. CDR3 coding DNA: TGTGCCAGCAGCTTACACGGGGTTCAAGAGACCCAGTACTTC. The encoded protein is CASSLHGVQETQYF.